Presented here are 20 T cell receptor beta chains from one specimen sequenced in a study of a mutant IDH1 vaccine in newly diagnosed glioma. Regarding time point: week 47, end of study. The vaccine gave 300 ug of a 20-mer mutant IDH1 peptide subcutaneously per dose. Their target antigens are unknown. Clones were sequenced by immunoSEQ multiplex PCR, and TCRdb holds only the in-frame ones, with some missing. The table shows roughly 30,000 clones, with about 86% occurring only once. Sample: PBMCs, taken from a glioma patient whose treatment included an IDH1 peptide vaccine. The receptors were gathered from a man younger than 45 with glioma.

This clone was observed a handful of times. The rearrangement uses TRBV14 and TRBJ2-7; 10 nucleotides match TRBD1. The V gene's germline CDR1 is SGHDN and CDR2 FVKESK. The CDR3 is 13 residues long. With V trimmed by 5 bases and J by 6 bases, 4 bases remained unmatched. CDR3 in amino acids: CASSYGQGGEQYF. The CDR3 region has the DNA TGTGCCAGCAGCTACGGACAGGGGGGCGAGCAGTACTTC.

CDR3 residues: CATSSGQDSYEQYF. Written as DNA, the CDR3 is TGTGCCACCAGCAGTGGACAGGACTCCTACGAGCAGTACTTC. This sequence joins TRBV15 and TRBJ2-7; 7 positions match TRBD1. V lost 3 bases, J lost 0 bases, and 2 bases stayed unmatched. The germline V gene encodes CDR1 LNHNV and CDR2 YYDKDF (reference sequence). The CDR3 spans 14 residues. Full variable domain (outside the CDR3, taken from reference TRBV15 and TRBJ2-7): DAMVIQNPRYQVTQFGKPVTLSCSQTLNHNVMYWYQQKSSQAPKLLFHYYDKDFNNEADTPDNFQSRRPNTSFCFLDIRSPGLGDTAMYLCATSSGQDSYEQYFGPGTRLTVT.

The chain is built from TRBV19 and TRBJ1-4, with 8 bases lining up with TRBD1. The CDR3 has 14 residues. V lost 9 bases, J lost 1 base, and 4 bases stayed unmatched. The germline V gene encodes CDR1 LNHDA and CDR2 SQIVND (reference sequence). This CDR3 is CASHDRGTNEKLFF. In DNA form, the CDR3 reads TGTGCCAGCCACGACAGGGGAACTAATGAAAAACTGTTTTTT.

J is TRBJ1-5 and V is TRBV7-9, with D possibly matching TRBD1 (5 bases). The V and J ends lost 4 bases and 3 bases respectively, with 7 bases between them. This CDR3 contains 13 residues. Germline V gives CDR1 SEHNR, CDR2 FQNEAQ (reference sequence). The CDR3 is CASSWDYNQPQHF. The CDR3 DNA reads as TGTGCCAGCAGCTGGGACTACAATCAGCCCCAGCATTTT.

The genes are TRBV5-1 and TRBJ2-7; 10 positions match TRBD2. This CDR3 contains 18 residues. In germline, CDR1 is SGHRS, CDR2 YFSETQ. The J segment lost 0 bases and the V segment lost 0 bases, leaving 9 bases of the junction unmatched. CDR3 loop: CASSLASSTSGFSYEQYF. The CDR3 DNA follows: TGCGCCAGCAGCTTGGCCTCGTCGACTAGCGGGTTCTCCTACGAGCAGTACTTC.

The genes are TRBV28 and TRBJ1-1, with D unclear. The CDR3 spans 12 residues. Germline CDR1 is MDHEN and CDR2 is SYDVKM. V lost 2 bases, J lost 11 bases, and 12 bases lay in between. The CDR3 DNA sequence: TGTGCCAGCAGTTTAGGGGATAGGGCCGCTTTCTTT. This encodes CASSLGDRAAFF.

This clone has just a few counts. The chain combines TRBV7-9 with TRBJ2-4; 8 bases match TRBD1. This CDR3 has 14 amino acids. V lost 5 bases and J lost 3; bases outside the gene matches: 3. CDR1 is SEHNR, CDR2 FQNEAQ, per germline (reference sequence). The CDR3 DNA reads TGTGCCAGCAGCCAACAGGGGGTCAAAAACATTCAGTACTTC. Translating it yields CASSQQGVKNIQYF.

The genes are TRBV6-1 and TRBJ1-2; the D is unclear. Germline V gene sequence: CDR1 MNHNS, CDR2 SASEGT. Trimming took off 3 bases at V and 4 bases at J, with 9 bases between the two ends. CDR3 length equals 13 residues. CDR3 in amino acids: CASSEEMGYGYTF. The CDR3, as DNA: TGTGCCAGCAGTGAGGAGATGGGCTATGGCTACACCTTC.

The rearrangement links TRBV5-6 to TRBJ1-3; D not resolved. The CDR3 spans 16 residues. Germline V gene lookup returns CDR1 SGHDT and CDR2 YYEEEE. Trimming cost V 0 bases and J 3 bases, with 13 bases left between them. CDR3 in amino acids: CASSLEQSLRGNTIYF. Here the CDR3 DNA reads TGTGCCAGCAGCTTGGAACAGAGCCTCCGTGGAAACACCATATATTTT.

This chain connects TRBV7-2 to TRBJ2-2, with TRBD1 as a possible D gene (6 bases). Trimming left V 6 bases short and J 5 bases short, with 7 bases between. The CDR3 is 12 amino acids. Looked up from germline, CDR1 is SGHTA and CDR2 is FQGNSA. This CDR3 reads CASSTGTGELFF. The DNA for the CDR3 is TGTGCCAGCAGTACAGGGACCGGGGAGCTGTTTTTT.

The rearrangement uses TRBV18 and TRBJ2-3, with 15 positions matching TRBD2. Germline V lookup: CDR1 KGHSH, CDR2 LQKENI. The CDR3 is 17 amino acids. With 3 bases clipped from V and 3 bases from J, the junction kept 4 bases outside the gene matches. CDR3 sequence reads: CASSPGLAGGITDTQYF. The DNA of the CDR3 is TGTGCCAGCTCACCCGGACTAGCGGGAGGGATAACAGATACGCAGTATTTT.

This chain links TRBV6-1 with TRBJ2-5; 11 nucleotides agree with TRBD1. The J segment lost 4 bases and the V segment lost 6 bases, leaving 4 bases of the junction unmatched. The germline V gene encodes CDR1 MNHNS and CDR2 SASEGT. CDR3 size: 14 residues. CDR3 sequence: CASRGQGGRETQYF. In DNA form, the CDR3 reads TGTGCCAGCAGGGGACAGGGGGGACGAGAGACCCAGTACTTC.

The rearrangement links TRBV6-1 to TRBJ2-4, with a tentative D call TRBD2 (6 bases). The CDR3 totals 15 residues. V lost 2 bases and J 0 bases, leaving 8 bases between the germline ends. The germline gives CDR1 MNHNS, CDR2 SASEGT. CDR3 amino acids: CASSEPTRAKNIQYF. For the CDR3, the DNA is TGTGCCAGCAGTGAACCGACTAGAGCCAAAAACATTCAGTACTTC.

This chain links TRBV14 with TRBJ2-5, with D possibly being TRBD1 (5 bases). The germline V and J ends were trimmed by 3 bases and 4 bases, with 15 bases remaining between them. The CDR3 sequence is 15 residues long. CDR1 and CDR2 from the germline V gene are SGHDN and FVKESK. The CDR3 nucleotides are TGTGCCAGCAGCCACAGCAGGGTGCTCGCAGAGACCCAGTACTTC. Translating gives CASSHSRVLAETQYF. The full variable domain, with the rest looked up from reference TRBV14 and TRBJ2-5, is EAGVTQFPSHSVIEKGQTVTLRCDPISGHDNLYWYRRVMGKEIKFLLHFVKESKQDESGMPNNRFLAERTGGTYSTLKVQPAELEDSGVYFCASSHSRVLAETQYFGPGTRLLVL.

The genes are TRBV9 and TRBJ2-3, with 12 bases matching TRBD2. Germline V gene lookup returns CDR1 SGDLS and CDR2 YYNGEE. The CDR3 totals 19 residues. J lost 6 bases, V lost 4 bases, and 18 bases had no gene match. The CDR3 loop is CASSPRSARASGRGDTQYF. CDR3 DNA: TGTGCCAGCAGCCCCCGGTCTGCGAGGGCTAGCGGGAGGGGGGATACGCAGTATTTT.

About this clone: One end of the junction fails to match germline, which may point to a read error. V usage is TRBV6-1 and J usage is TRBJ1-3; 9 bases are shared with TRBD1. This CDR3 is built from 12 residues. Germline V lookup: CDR1 MNHNS, CDR2 SASEGT. CDR3 amino acids: CASLGQGQQVAF. CDR3 in DNA: TGTGCCAGCCTGGGACAGGGTCAACAAGTTGCTTTT.

V and J are TRBV27 and TRBJ2-3; tentative D call: TRBD2 (6 bases). The ends were cut back, 3 bases at V and 6 bases at J, with 13 bases in the middle. Germline V gene sequence: CDR1 MNHEY, CDR2 SMNVEV (reference sequence). The CDR3 consists of 14 residues. The CDR3 is CASSLSGSWDTQYF. In DNA, the CDR3 is TGTGCCAGCAGTTTGTCCGGGAGTTGGGATACGCAGTATTTT.

The chain combines TRBV7-3 with TRBJ1-1, with D perhaps TRBD1 (5 bases). Germline CDR1 is SGHTA and CDR2 is FQGTGA. V was pared by 2 bases and J by 5 bases, with 12 bases between. The CDR3 has 14 amino acids. The CDR3 sequence is CASSLLGEGTEAFF. CDR3 nucleotides: TGTGCCAGCAGCTTATTAGGGGAAGGAACTGAAGCTTTCTTT.

The gene calls are TRBV7-9 and TRBJ1-2; D call uncertain. V shed 1 base and J shed 4 bases, with 4 bases lying between them. The length of the CDR3 is 12 residues. CDR1 is SEHNR and CDR2 is FQNEAQ in the germline V gene (reference sequence). The CDR3 loop reads CASSLDSYGYTF. The DNA of the CDR3 is TGTGCCAGCAGCTTAGACAGCTATGGCTACACCTTC.

CDR3 protein: CAWTREDRGDRYTF. CDR3 nucleotide sequence: TGTGCCTGGACCAGAGAGGACAGGGGGGATCGCTACACCTTC. The rearrangement uses TRBV30 and TRBJ1-2; 10 nucleotides agree with TRBD1. Unmatched junction bases numbered 11, after V lost 4 bases and J lost 9 bases. The V gene's germline CDR1 is GTSNPN and CDR2 SVGIG (reference sequence). There are 14 residues in the CDR3.